Here is one TCR beta chain with its context. This clonotype has ten or more counts. Its specific antigen is unknown. No base qualities exist here, and no much larger clone lies one base off it. The CDR3 has 14 amino acids, counting the end cysteine and phenylalanine. Of all the DNA, just the CDR3 is kept, 42 bases in frame from base 1. V ends up 6 bases short and J 5 bases short, with an unmatched junction base count of 4. As encoded in the germline V gene, CDR1 is SNHLY while CDR2 is FYNNEI. The sample belongs to a study of regulatory T cells in long-lasting Graves disease (dated by TCRdb to the early 2020s). Looking at the study overall: Patients with newly diagnosed Graves' disease had been on antithyroid drugs for under 3 months. Patients with persistent Graves' disease were compared with patients with newly diagnosed Graves' disease using TCR sequencing and RNA sequencing of peripheral blood. The study was registered as a clinical trial and conducted in China. A total of around 33 samples underwent TCR sequencing, from 13 patients with persistent Graves' disease and roughly 20 patients with newly diagnosed Graves' disease. Broader findings and caveats from the paper: Peripheral blood alone was examined, since thyroid tissue, which constituted the primary lesion, could not be accessed. The authors acknowledged the small sample size as a limitation that may reduce accuracy. Patients with persistent disease shared more public clonotypes (around 2,500) than newly diagnosed patients did (more than 900). Sequencing and analysis were limited to the TCR beta chain. Lower TCR Shannon entropy and fewer highly expanded clones were observed in persistent Graves' disease patients than in newly diagnosed patients, which suggested clonal expansion. TRBV28, TRBJ1-2 and TRBJ2-5 were preferentially used in persistent disease, while TRBV20-1 and TRBJ2-1 were favored in newly diagnosed disease.

The library was generated by multiplex PCR. Sequencing instrument: Illumina HiSeq 4000. To build TCR beta libraries, CDR3 regions were amplified by Arm-PCR using iRepertoire HTBI primers. Before sequencing, the PCR products went through gel purification. In the authors' own workflow: Across samples, about 64 TRBV and approximately 15 TRBJ segments were identified and used for gene usage analysis of CDR3 amino acid clonotypes. COPE and FqMerger were used to merge the filtered high-quality paired reads into contigs. Contigs were aligned with BLAST to IMGT TRBV, TRBD and TRBJ reference genes, and CDR3 was defined per IMGT. Any clonotype with a frequency above 0.1% was counted as a highly expanded clone. Shannon entropy served as the measure of repertoire diversity, while the Gini coefficient captured V-J evenness. Public clonotypes were defined as clonotypes shared by more than one individual. The public reads were reanalyzed by TCRdb: fastp trimming at Q25, MiXCR alignment, in-frame beta chains only. When rows share a CDR3 protein, they turn into one entry using the most common DNA and genes. TCRdb, rather than the study authors, made the V and J calls. The table for this sample lists hundreds of thousands of distinct CDR3 sequences; approximately 16% of them were counted only once. The ten largest account for about 8% of the sample.

This sample's time point label indicates: newly diagnosed GD, antithyroid drugs for less than 3 months. For both TCR sequencing and RNA sequencing, RNA was extracted from PBMCs in TRIzol. Graves' disease was diagnosed according to American Thyroid Association guidelines. Recruitment of patients was carried out at an endocrinology department in Xi'an, China. From each patient, around 8.3 milliliters of peripheral blood was collected into an EDTA anticoagulant tube. PBMCs were isolated by Ficoll Paque Plus density gradient separation without further T cell sorting. An Agilent 2100 Bioanalyzer and agarose gel were used to check RNA quality, while a NanoDrop 2000 measured RNA concentration. The data also belong to a second study, concerning T cells in Graves' hyperthyroidism and ophthalmopathy. Per that second paper: Graves' hyperthyroidism was defined as stable when no progression to ophthalmopathy occurred over 18 months of follow-up. The hyperthyroidism patients were between 18 and 65 years old and newly diagnosed, with a disease duration of less than 2 months. The study excluded patients with uncontrolled infections, other autoimmune diseases, pregnancy or lactation. Clinical symptoms, serum thyroxine and TRAb, thyroid ultrasound, and orbital computed tomography formed the basis for the diagnoses. For the first round of RT-PCR on the TCR CDR3, the HTBI primer set was used together with the Qiagen OneStep RT-PCR kit. Most expanded thyroid clonotypes (frequency above 0.001) were also detected in blood, a finding suggesting that blood repertoires may reflect thyroid immune responses. A model built on a 13 V-J signature distinguished ophthalmopathy from stable hyperthyroidism, reaching 87.88% sensitivity and 81.08% specificity in cross-validation and 80%/75% in testing. During validation, the model predicted progression to ophthalmopathy a median of about 5.9 months ahead of onset, with roughly 65% sensitivity and roughly 72% specificity. A discovery cohort of about a hundred patients, roughly 40 with Graves' ophthalmopathy and about 58 with stable Graves' hyperthyroidism, was used to find distinguishing TCR V-J signatures. Prospective prediction of ophthalmopathy was tested in an independent validation cohort consisting of some 18 hyperthyroidism patients and some 17 patients who later progressed to ophthalmopathy. The 75 to 100 discovery patients were divided at random into training and test sets in a 7:3 ratio. In addition, the study compared T-cell repertoires in thyroid tissue and in blood from over 5 Graves' hyperthyroidism patients. Following sampling, methimazole starting at 30 mg daily was given to hyperthyroidism patients, and high-dose intravenous methylprednisolone was given to ophthalmopathy patients. Libraries were constructed in a second round of multiplex PCR, after which size selection and purification were carried out. The libraries were sequenced on an Illumina HiSeq2000 using paired-end 100 bp reads. SOAPnuke was used to process the raw data, with reads discarded if the reads contained adapters or uncalled bases, had a mean Phred below 15, or lacked an exact constant-primer or identifier match. COPE v1.2.5 was used to merge high-quality paired reads, and clonotypes were defined as unique nucleotide sequences. MiTCR v1.1 was used to align clonotypes to the IMGT TRBV, TRBD and TRBJ reference segments. Only V-J combinations with frequency above 0.0001, covering about 99% of repertoires, were analysed. A TCS score was defined as the ratio of F50 (clonal expansion) to E x V (chaos), with BLOSUM62-based TCRdist applied between CDR3 peptides within each V-J. Welch's t-statistics and random forest reduced 500 to 650 V-J features to 13, which were used in a naive Bayes classifier (R e1071). Sample size was not statistically predetermined, and blinding of investigators to group allocation was not performed. According to the paper, TCR Vbeta CDR3 sequencing was carried out on over 130 peripheral blood samples, which came from over 40 ophthalmopathy, 80 or so hyperthyroidism and about 17 progressor patients.

This sequence was found in a middle-aged woman with Graves disease. Donor details come from another sample of the same person, matched by shared clones. The chain couples TRBV2 to TRBJ2-7; a stretch of 13 junction bases matches TRBD2. The sample in question was peripheral blood mononuclear cells (PBMCs), obtained at new diagnosis, from a patient treated with antithyroid drugs. The CDR3 in this case is CASRGLAGLNEQYF. The nucleotide sequence is given as TGTGCCAGCAGGGGACTAGCGGGACTCAACGAGCAGTACTTC.